The T cell receptor beta chain described here comes from a study of beta chain features in type 1 diabetes. Across the study: Examination spanned about 99 million sorted cells from all samples.

The germline V and J ends were trimmed by 6 bases and 7 bases, with 24 bases remaining between them. Germline CDR1 ENHRY, CDR2 SYGVKD. The CDR3 runs 16 residues. Note on this clone: Its antigen is not identified.

Every isolated RNA sample was fully reverse transcribed, so sequencing captured expressed TCRB transcripts. Here immunoSEQ multiplex PCR was the method, and the copy in TCRdb shows in-frame clones only, minus some. The sample lists about 620,000 clones, about a sixth occurring once. Points from the study as a whole: Type 1 diabetes patients had moderately but significantly shorter TCRB CDR3s in all four CD4+ subsets.

Every participating donor gave one draw, a heparinised blood sample averaging around 0.11 L. The V and J genes are TRBV10-3 and TRBJ1-2; perhaps TRBD1 as D (5 bases). The sequence was obtained from a man aged 18 to 29 in good health. Sequences were obtained from naive CD4+ T cells from blood. CDR3 bases: TGTGCCATCAGCACAATTCAGGGACCCGCGCGAAGTGGCTACACCTTC. This translates into CAISTIQGPARSGYTF.